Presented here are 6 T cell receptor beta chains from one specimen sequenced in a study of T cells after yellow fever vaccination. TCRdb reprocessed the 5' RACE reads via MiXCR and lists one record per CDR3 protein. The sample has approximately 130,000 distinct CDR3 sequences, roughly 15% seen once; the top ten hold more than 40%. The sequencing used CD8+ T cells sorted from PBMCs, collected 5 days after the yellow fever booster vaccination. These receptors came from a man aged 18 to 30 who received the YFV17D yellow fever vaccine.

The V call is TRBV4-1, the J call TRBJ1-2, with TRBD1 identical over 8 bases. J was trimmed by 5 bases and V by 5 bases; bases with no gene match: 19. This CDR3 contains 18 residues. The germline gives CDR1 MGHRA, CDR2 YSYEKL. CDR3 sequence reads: CASSSSTYQDRDAYGYTF. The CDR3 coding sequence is TGCGCCAGCAGCTCGAGTACTTACCAGGACAGGGATGCGTATGGCTACACCTTC.

CDR3 in amino acids: CASSPDRQETQYF. DNA of the CDR3: TGTGCCAGCAGCCCGGACAGGCAAGAGACCCAGTACTTC. The chain combines TRBV7-9 with TRBJ2-5; 7 bases line up with TRBD1. Germline V gene data show CDR1 as SEHNR and CDR2 as FQNEAQ (reference sequence). The CDR3 contains 13 residues. V gave up 5 bases and J gave up 2 bases; unmatched junction bases: 2.

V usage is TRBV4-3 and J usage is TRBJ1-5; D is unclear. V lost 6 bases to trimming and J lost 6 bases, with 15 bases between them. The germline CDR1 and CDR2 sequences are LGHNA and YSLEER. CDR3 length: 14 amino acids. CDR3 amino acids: CASSQWAGGQPQHF. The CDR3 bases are TGCGCCAGCAGTCAGTGGGCAGGAGGTCAGCCCCAGCATTTT.

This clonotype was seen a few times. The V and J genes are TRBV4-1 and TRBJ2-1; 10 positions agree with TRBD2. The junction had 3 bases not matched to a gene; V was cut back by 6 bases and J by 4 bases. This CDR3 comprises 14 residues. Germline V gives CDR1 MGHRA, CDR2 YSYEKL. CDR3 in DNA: TGCGCCAGCAGAGCGGGGGGGCCATACAATGAGCAGTTCTTC. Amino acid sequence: CASRAGGPYNEQFF.

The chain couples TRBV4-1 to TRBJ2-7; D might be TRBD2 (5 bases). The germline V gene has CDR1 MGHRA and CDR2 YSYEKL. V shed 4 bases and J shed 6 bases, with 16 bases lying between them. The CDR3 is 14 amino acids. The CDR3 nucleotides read TGCGCCAGCAGCCTCCGGGATACTCTTCCCGAGCAGTACTTC. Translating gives CASSLRDTLPEQYF.

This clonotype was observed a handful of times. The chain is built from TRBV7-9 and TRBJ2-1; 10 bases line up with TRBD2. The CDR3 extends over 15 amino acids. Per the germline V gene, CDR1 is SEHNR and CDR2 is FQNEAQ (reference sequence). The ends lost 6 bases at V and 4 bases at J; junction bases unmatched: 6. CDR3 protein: CASSPSGGVYNEQFF. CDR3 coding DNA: TGTGCCAGCAGTCCGAGCGGGGGGGTGTACAATGAGCAGTTCTTC.